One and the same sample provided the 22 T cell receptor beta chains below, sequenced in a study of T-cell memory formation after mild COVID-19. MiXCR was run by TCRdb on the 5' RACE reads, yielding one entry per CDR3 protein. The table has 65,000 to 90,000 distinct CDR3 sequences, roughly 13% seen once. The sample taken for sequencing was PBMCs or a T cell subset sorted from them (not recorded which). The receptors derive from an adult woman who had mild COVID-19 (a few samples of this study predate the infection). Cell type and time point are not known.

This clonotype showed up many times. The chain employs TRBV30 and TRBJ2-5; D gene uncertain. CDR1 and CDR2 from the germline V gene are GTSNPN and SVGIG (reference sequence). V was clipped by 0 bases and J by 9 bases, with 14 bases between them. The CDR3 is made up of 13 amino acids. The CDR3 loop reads CAWSVDGLSPQYF. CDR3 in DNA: TGTGCCTGGAGTGTGGATGGTTTGAGTCCCCAGTACTTC.

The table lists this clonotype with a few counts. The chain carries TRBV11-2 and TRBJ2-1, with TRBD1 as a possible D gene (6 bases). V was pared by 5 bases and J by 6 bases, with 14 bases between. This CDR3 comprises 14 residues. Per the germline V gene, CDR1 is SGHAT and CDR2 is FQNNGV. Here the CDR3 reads CASSNPGQRNEQFF. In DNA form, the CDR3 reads TGTGCCAGCAGCAACCCAGGACAGCGCAATGAGCAGTTCTTC.

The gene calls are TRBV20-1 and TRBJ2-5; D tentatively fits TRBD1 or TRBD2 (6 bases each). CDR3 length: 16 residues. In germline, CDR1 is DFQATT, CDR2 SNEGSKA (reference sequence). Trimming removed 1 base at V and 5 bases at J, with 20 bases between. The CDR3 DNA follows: TGCAGTGCTAGAGGGACGGGGGCCCAAGGAGGGGAGACCCAGTACTTC. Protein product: CSARGTGAQGGETQYF.

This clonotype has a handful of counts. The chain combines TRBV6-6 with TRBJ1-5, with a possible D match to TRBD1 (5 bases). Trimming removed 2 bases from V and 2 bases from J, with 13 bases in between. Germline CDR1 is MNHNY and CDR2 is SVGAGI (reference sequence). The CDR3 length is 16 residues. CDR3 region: CASSYHMLGGNQPQHF. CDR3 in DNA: TGTGCCAGCAGTTACCATATGTTGGGGGGCAATCAGCCCCAGCATTTT.

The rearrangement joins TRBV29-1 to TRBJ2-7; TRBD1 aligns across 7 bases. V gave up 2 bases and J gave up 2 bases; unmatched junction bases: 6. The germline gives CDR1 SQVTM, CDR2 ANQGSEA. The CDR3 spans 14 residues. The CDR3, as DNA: TGCAGCGTTGAACCGGGACAGAAACCCTACGAGCAGTACTTC. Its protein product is CSVEPGQKPYEQYF.

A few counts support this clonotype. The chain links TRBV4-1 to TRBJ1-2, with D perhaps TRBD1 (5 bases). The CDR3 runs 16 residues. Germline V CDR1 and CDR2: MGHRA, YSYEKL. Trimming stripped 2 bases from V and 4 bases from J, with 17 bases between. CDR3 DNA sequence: TGCGCCAGCAGCCAACTACAGGAGCCCGAGACCTATGGCTACACCTTC. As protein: CASSQLQEPETYGYTF.

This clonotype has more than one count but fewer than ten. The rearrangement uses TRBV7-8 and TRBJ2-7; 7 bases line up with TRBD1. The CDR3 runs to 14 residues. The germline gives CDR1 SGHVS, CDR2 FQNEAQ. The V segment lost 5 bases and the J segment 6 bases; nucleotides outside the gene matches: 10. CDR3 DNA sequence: TGTGCCAGCAGCGCCGGGACAGCCGACAGCGAGCAGTACTTC. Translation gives CASSAGTADSEQYF. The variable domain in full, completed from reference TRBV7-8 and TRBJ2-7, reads GAGVSQSPRYKVAKRGQDVALRCDPISGHVSLFWYQQALGQGPEFLTYFQNEAQLDKSGLPSDRFFAERPEGSVSTLKIQRTQQEDSAVYLCASSAGTADSEQYFGPGTRLTVT.

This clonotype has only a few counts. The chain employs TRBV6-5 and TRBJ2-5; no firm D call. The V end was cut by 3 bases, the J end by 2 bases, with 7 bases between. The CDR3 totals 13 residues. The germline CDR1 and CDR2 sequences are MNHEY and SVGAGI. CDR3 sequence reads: CASSYGRQETQYF. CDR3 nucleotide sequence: TGTGCCAGCAGTTATGGCAGGCAAGAGACCCAGTACTTC.

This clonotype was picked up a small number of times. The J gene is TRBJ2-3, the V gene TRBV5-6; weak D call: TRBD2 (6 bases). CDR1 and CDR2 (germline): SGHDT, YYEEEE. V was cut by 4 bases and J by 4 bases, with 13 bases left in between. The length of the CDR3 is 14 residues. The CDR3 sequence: CASSPGLNADTQYF. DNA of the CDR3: TGTGCCAGCAGCCCGGGACTGAACGCAGATACGCAGTATTTT. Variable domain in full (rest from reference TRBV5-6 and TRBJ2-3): DAGVTQSPTHLIKTRGQQVTLRCSPKSGHDTVSWYQQALGQGPQFIFQYYEEEERQRGNFPDRFSGHQFPNYSSELNVNALLLGDSALYLCASSPGLNADTQYFGPGTRLTVL.

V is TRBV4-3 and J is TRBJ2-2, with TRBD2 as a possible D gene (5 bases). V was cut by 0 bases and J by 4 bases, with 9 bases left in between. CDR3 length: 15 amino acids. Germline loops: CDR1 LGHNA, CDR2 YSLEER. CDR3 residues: CASSQERGPTGELFF. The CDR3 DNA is TGCGCCAGCAGCCAAGAACGAGGGCCCACCGGGGAGCTGTTTTTT.

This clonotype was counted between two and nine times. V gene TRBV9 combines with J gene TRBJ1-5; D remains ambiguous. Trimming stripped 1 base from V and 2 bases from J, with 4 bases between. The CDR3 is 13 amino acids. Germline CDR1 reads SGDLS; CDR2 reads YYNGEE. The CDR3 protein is CASSVQGNQPQHF. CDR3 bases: TGTGCCAGCAGCGTACAGGGCAATCAGCCCCAGCATTTT. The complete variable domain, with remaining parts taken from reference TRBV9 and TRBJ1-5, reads DSGVTQTPKHLITATGQRVTLRCSPRSGDLSVYWYQQSLDQGLQFLIQYYNGEERAKGNILERFSAQQFPDLHSELNLSSLELGDSALYFCASSVQGNQPQHFGDGTRLSIL.

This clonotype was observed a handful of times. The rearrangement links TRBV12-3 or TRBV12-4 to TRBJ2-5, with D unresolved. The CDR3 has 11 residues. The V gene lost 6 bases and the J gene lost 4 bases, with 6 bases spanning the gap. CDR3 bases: TGTGCCAGCAGCTCTAGAGAGACCCAGTACTTC. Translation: CASSSRETQYF.

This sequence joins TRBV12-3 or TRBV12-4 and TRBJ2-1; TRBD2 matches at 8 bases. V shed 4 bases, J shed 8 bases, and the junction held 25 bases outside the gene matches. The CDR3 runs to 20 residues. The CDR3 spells CASSSSSQSSNRGGRDEQFF. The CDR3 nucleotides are TGTGCCAGCAGTTCCTCCTCCCAATCCTCGAACCGGGGGGGTAGGGATGAGCAGTTCTTC.

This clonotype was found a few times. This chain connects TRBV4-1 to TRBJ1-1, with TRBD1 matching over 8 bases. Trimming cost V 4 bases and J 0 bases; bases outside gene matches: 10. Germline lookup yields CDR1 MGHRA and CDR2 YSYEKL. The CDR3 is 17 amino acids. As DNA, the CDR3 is TGCGCCAGCAGCCCAGGGGGCGCGACCCTCATGAACACTGAAGCTTTCTTT. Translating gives CASSPGGATLMNTEAFF.

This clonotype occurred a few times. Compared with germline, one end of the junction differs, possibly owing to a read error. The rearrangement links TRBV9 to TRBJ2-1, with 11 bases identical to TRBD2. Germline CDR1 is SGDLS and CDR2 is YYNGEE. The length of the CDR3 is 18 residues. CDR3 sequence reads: CASSVGPSGGLSFNEQFF. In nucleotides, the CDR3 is TGTGCCAGCAGCGTAGGACCTAGCGGGGGGCTTTCCTTCAATGAGCAGTTCTTC.

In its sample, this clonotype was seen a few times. Here the CDR3 reads CASTGGGNEKLFF. CDR3 sequence (DNA): TGTGCCAGTACAGGGGGCGGTAATGAAAAACTGTTTTTT. The V call is TRBV19, the J call TRBJ1-4, with 8 bases fitting TRBD1. Germline CDR1 reads LNHDA; CDR2 reads SQIVND (reference sequence). The CDR3 totals 13 residues. V lost 7 bases to trimming and J lost 4 bases; unmatched junction nucleotides: 2.

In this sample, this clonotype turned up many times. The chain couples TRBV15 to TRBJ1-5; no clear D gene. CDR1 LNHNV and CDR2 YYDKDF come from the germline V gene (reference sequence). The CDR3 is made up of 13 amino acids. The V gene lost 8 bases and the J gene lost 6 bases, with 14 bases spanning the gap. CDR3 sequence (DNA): TGTGCCACCGGCCGGTGGGAAGGTCAGCCCCAGCATTTT. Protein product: CATGRWEGQPQHF.

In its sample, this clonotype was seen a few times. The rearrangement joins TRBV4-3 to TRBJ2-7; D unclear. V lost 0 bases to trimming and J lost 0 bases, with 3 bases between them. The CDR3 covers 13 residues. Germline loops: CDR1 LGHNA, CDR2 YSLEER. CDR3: CASSQDSSYEQYF. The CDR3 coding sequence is TGCGCCAGCAGCCAAGACAGCTCCTACGAGCAGTACTTC.

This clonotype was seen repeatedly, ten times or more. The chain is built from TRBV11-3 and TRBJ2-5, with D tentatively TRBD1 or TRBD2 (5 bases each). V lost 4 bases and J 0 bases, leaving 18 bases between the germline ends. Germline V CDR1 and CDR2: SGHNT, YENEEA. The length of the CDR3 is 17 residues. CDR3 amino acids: CASSSYSGDRNQETQYF. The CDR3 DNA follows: TGTGCCAGCAGCTCTTATTCCGGGGACCGCAACCAAGAGACCCAGTACTTC. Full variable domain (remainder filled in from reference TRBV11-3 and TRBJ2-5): EAGVVQSPRYKIIEKKQPVAFWCNPISGHNTLYWYLQNLGQGPELLIRYENEEAVDDSQLPKDRFSAERLKGVDSTLKIQPAELGDSAVYLCASSSYSGDRNQETQYFGPGTRLLVL.

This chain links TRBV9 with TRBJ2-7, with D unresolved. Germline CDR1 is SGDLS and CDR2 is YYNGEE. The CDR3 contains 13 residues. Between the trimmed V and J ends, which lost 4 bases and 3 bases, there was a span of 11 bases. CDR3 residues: CASSPSLSYEQYF. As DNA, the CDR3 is TGTGCCAGCAGCCCAAGCCTAAGCTACGAGCAGTACTTC.

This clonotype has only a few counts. CDR3 amino acids: CASSGLPSGRSYEQYF. The CDR3 DNA sequence: TGTGCCAGCAGCGGACTGCCTAGCGGCCGCTCCTACGAGCAGTACTTC. The gene calls are TRBV7-2 and TRBJ2-7; 7 bases match TRBD2. Trimming took 5 bases from V and 0 from J; bases not matched to a gene: 10. The CDR3 is made up of 16 amino acids. Germline V CDR1 and CDR2: SGHTA, FQGNSA.

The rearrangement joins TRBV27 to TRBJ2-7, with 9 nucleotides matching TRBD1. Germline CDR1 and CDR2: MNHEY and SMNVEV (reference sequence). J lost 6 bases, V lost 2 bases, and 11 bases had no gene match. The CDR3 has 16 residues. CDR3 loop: CASSLLSGQGQFEQYF. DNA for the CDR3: TGTGCCAGCAGTTTACTCTCGGGACAGGGTCAATTCGAGCAGTACTTC.